This is a list of T cell receptor beta chains from one sample in a study of blood T cell repertoires in COVID-19. Data came from immunoSEQ multiplex PCR; TCRdb stores just in-frame clones and leaves some out. Of around 75,000 clones listed, around 88% are singletons. The sample was peripheral blood. The receptor source for this set is a man aged 55 to 70 with acute or convalescent COVID-19. The conserved cysteine and the conserved F or W are not part of the CDR3 here. D genes are given only for firm matches.

d_call,v_call,j_call,cdr3_aa
NA,TRBV5-1,TRBJ2-3,ASDPGGTDTQY
NA,TRBV4-2,TRBJ1-1,ASSQESRDTEAF
NA,TRBV3-1/TRBV3-2,TRBJ2-1,ASSPQQGGLQF
TRBD2,TRBV18,TRBJ2-1,ASSKYTSGTYNEQF
TRBD1,TRBV19,TRBJ2-2,ASSVNRGRPGELF
TRBD1,TRBV5-1,TRBJ2-7,ASSRGQGTSYEQY
NA,TRBV30,TRBJ1-5,AWSVDNSGNQPQH
NA,TRBV10-3,TRBJ1-5,AISESRGVSNQPQH
TRBD2,TRBV28,TRBJ2-3,ASSLGTSGTDTQY
NA,TRBV5-1,TRBJ1-2,ASSLDEGGYT
NA,TRBV11-2,TRBJ2-1,ASSIQGGPDNEQF
TRBD1,TRBV7-9,TRBJ1-1,ASSSDRVGTEAF
TRBD2,TRBV6-1,TRBJ2-1,ASSESSGPYNEQF
TRBD2,TRBV29-1,TRBJ2-7,SVIGGTSAYEQY
NA,TRBV10-1,TRBJ2-7,ASGSGNQGEQY
TRBD1,TRBV30,TRBJ1-4,AWSAKGQPNEKLF
TRBD1,TRBV5-1,TRBJ2-7,ASSSKGQGVVEQY
TRBD1,TRBV7-2,TRBJ2-7,ASSRPPGTGIRYEQY
NA,TRBV5-1,TRBJ1-6,ASSDGTPNNSPLH
NA,TRBV24-1,TRBJ2-5,ATSDPRRGAQETQY
NA,TRBV7-3,TRBJ2-5,ASSLGEETQY
TRBD1,TRBV5-1,TRBJ2-7,ASSSPDRDSEQY
TRBD1,TRBV6-5,TRBJ1-2,ASSLQQGARNGYT
NA,TRBV20-1,TRBJ1-5,SASGVEVRSNSNQPQH
NA,TRBV30,TRBJ2-2,AWSRGNRGKMF
TRBD1,TRBV19,TRBJ2-7,ASSVQGPKGEQY
TRBD2,TRBV24-1,TRBJ2-5,ATSEVLAGGRETQY
TRBD1,TRBV27,TRBJ1-2,ASSLGTGGYGYT
TRBD1,TRBV6-1,TRBJ1-4,ASSDRQGANEKLF
TRBD2,TRBV11-2,TRBJ2-5,ASSLYGGRGGETQY
TRBD1,TRBV14,TRBJ1-3,ASSQYRGRLSGNTIY
NA,TRBV7-3,TRBJ2-3,ASSLRGQSTDTQY
NA,TRBV27,TRBJ2-5,ASSSWAGEGETQY
NA,TRBV11-1,TRBJ1-1,ASSLVEATEAF
NA,TRBV24-1,TRBJ2-3,ATSDGRKPGDTQY
TRBD2,TRBV27,TRBJ2-1,ASSRSGRAYNEQF
TRBD1,TRBV5-6,TRBJ2-7,ASSVPGQRYEQY
NA,TRBV28,TRBJ1-2,APSAGLDGYT
TRBD1,TRBV19,TRBJ1-5,ASSGQAINQPQH
TRBD1,TRBV7-9,TRBJ1-1,ASTVHRDRGMTEAF
NA,TRBV7-9,TRBJ1-2,ASSLERGRGNYGYT
NA,TRBV5-4,TRBJ2-5,ASSSRGQETQY
TRBD2,TRBV28,TRBJ2-7,ASSSTSGRTYEQY
NA,TRBV7-3,TRBJ1-1,ASNAGGNTEAF
NA,TRBV5-8,TRBJ2-6,ASSLWRQAISGANVLT
TRBD2,TRBV5-1,TRBJ2-7,ASSLGAGEYSEQY
TRBD2,TRBV5-1,TRBJ2-2,ASSLGLAGVPGELF
TRBD1,TRBV6-5,TRBJ1-6,ASSRTGDNSPLH
TRBD2,TRBV5-6,TRBJ2-1,ASSQLAGGNNEQF
NA,TRBV7-9,TRBJ2-2,ASTLGLANTGELF
NA,TRBV19,TRBJ2-7,ASMGQGTYEQY
NA,TRBV5-1,TRBJ2-1,ASSLEAGAYNEQF
NA,TRBV29-1,TRBJ1-2,SVGDTDQNGYT
TRBD2,TRBV11-2,TRBJ2-1,ASSEGLAGDEQF
TRBD1,TRBV6-5,TRBJ2-1,ASSPPGQGADEQF
NA,TRBV3-1/TRBV3-2,TRBJ1-2,ASSHSTNTNYGYT
TRBD1,TRBV24-1,TRBJ2-5,ATSDRTGRQETQY
NA,TRBV5-1,TRBJ1-2,ATRTGEGNYGYT
TRBD1,TRBV27,TRBJ1-5,ASRGTGNQPQH
TRBD2,TRBV2,TRBJ2-2,ASIAGGTGELF